This TCR beta chain stems from a study of T cell repertoires in cytomegalovirus infection. Study as a whole: Recently identified HLA-C-restricted CMV epitopes and well-studied HLA-B-restricted CMV epitopes were used by the study. Matching HLA type and CMV infection were both indicated by public TCR beta signatures.

TCRdb fed the reads into MiXCR, producing one record per CDR3 protein. The sample consists of approximately 120,000 distinct CDR3 sequences, around 28% of them appearing once. This clonotype has only one observation. Its antigen is not identified. The source material was CD8+ T cells from cultured PBMCs, sampled from culture after CMV antigen stimulation. The sequence came from a human donor in good health (CMV status not recorded). Some clones in this sample may be carry-over from other donors' samples.

The CDR3 reads CASSVQQVNEQFF. The CDR3 DNA is TGCGCCAGCAGCGTACAACAGGTTAATGAGCAGTTCTTC. This chain uses TRBV5-1 with TRBJ2-1; a weak D match, TRBD1 (5 bases). V dropped 4 bases and J dropped 7 bases, with 12 bases sitting between them. This CDR3 has 13 amino acids. Germline CDR1 is SGHRS and CDR2 is YFSETQ.